This T cell receptor beta chain stems from a study of T-cell memory formation after mild COVID-19. Notes on the study in general: Contracting clones from day 15 to 85 showed balanced CD4/CD8; later expanders favored CD4+.

This clonotype was detected only a few times. Its specificity is not known. The CDR3 contains 15 residues. V was shortened by 4 bases and J by 1 base, with 15 bases between the two germline ends. Germline CDR1 reads SGHDT; CDR2 reads YYEEEE. TCRdb independently ran MiXCR on the 5' RACE reads; one entry per CDR3 protein. The sample carries approximately 400,000 distinct CDR3 sequences, roughly 18% recorded once. The chain joins TRBV5-6 to TRBJ2-7; D is unclear. The TCR sequence derives from a young man who had mild COVID-19 (a few samples of this study predate the infection). Cell type and time point are not known. Sequencing input: PBMCs or a T cell subset sorted from them (not recorded which). The CDR3 DNA follows: TGTGCCAGCAGCCGAAACCCGGGTACGTCCTACGAGCAGTACGTC. It specifies CASSRNPGTSYEQYV.